The 25 T cell receptor beta chains below were found in one sample sequenced in a study of T-cell reconstitution after alpha-beta-depleted transplantation in children. For TCRbeta, the library was prepared with unique molecular identifiers. TCRdb re-analysed the PCR reads in MiXCR, keeping a single row per CDR3 protein. The table records a few hundred thousand distinct CDR3 sequences, 10% to 15% of them present only once. Specimen: PBMCs, mostly from graft donor cells, collected 360 days after TCRalphabeta/CD19-depleted stem cell transplant. The source is a male patient younger than 18 who had a stem cell transplant for acute myeloid leukemia, so the T cells may come from the graft donor.

This clonotype turned up a few times. This chain uses TRBV3-1 with TRBJ2-1, with 10 bases aligning to TRBD2. Germline V gives CDR1 LGHDT, CDR2 YNNKEL (reference sequence). The CDR3 totals 16 residues. Losses at the gene ends were 0 bases for V and 10 bases for J; bases not matched to a gene: 9. CDR3 sequence: CASSQDRLAGVWEQFF. The CDR3 DNA is TGTGCCAGCAGCCAAGATAGGCTAGCGGGAGTGTGGGAGCAGTTCTTC.

At least ten counts were recorded for this clonotype. V gene TRBV4-3 combines with J gene TRBJ2-3, with 10 positions matching TRBD1. The CDR3 is made up of 15 amino acids. CDR1 and CDR2 (germline): LGHNA, YSLEER. Unmatched junction bases numbered 6, after V lost 4 bases and J lost 5 bases. CDR3 sequence: CASSRRDRGRDTQYF. CDR3 nucleotide sequence: TGCGCCAGCAGCCGAAGGGACAGGGGCCGAGATACGCAGTATTTT.

This clonotype came up a few times. V is TRBV28 and J is TRBJ2-2, with a weak D call TRBD2 (6 bases). Trimming removed 0 bases from V and 0 bases from J, with 11 bases in between. Germline V gene sequence: CDR1 MDHEN, CDR2 SYDVKM. This CDR3 is 17 amino acids long. The CDR3 region is CASSLWIAETNTGELFF. CDR3 nucleotides: TGTGCCAGCAGTTTATGGATAGCGGAGACGAACACCGGGGAGCTGTTTTTT.

This clonotype was picked up a small number of times. The rearrangement uses TRBV12-3 or TRBV12-4 and TRBJ2-7; no clear D. V gave up 6 bases and J gave up 0 bases, with 15 bases separating them. The CDR3 spans 15 residues. CDR3 nucleotides: TGTGCCAGCAGAGAGGACGGTTTGAGCTCCTACGAGCAGTACTTC. This encodes CASREDGLSSYEQYF.

This chain connects TRBV5-1 to TRBJ2-4, with TRBD2 matching over 8 bases. This CDR3 spans 21 amino acids. Looked up from germline, CDR1 is SGHRS and CDR2 is YFSETQ. The V gene end was trimmed by 4 bases and the J gene end by 9 bases; junction bases not matched to a gene: 30. CDR3 protein: CASSPAPGTTGLVFKLSIQYF. DNA of the CDR3: TGCGCCAGCAGCCCGGCCCCCGGGACGACGGGACTAGTCTTTAAACTTAGCATTCAGTACTTC. Drawing the rest from reference TRBV5-1 and TRBJ2-4, the complete variable domain is KAGVTQTPRYLIKTRGQQVTLSCSPISGHRSVSWYQQTPGQGLQFLFEYFSETQRNKGNFPGRFSGRQFSNSRSEMNVSTLELGDSALYLCASSPAPGTTGLVFKLSIQYFGAGTRLSVL.

The chain couples TRBV28 to TRBJ2-7; 11 nucleotides align to TRBD2. Germline-derived CDR1 and CDR2 are MDHEN and SYDVKM. V gave up 5 bases and J gave up 6 bases; unmatched junction bases: 12. CDR3 length equals 16 residues. CDR3 residues: CASSPVAGGPPLEQYF. The CDR3 DNA sequence: TGTGCCAGCAGTCCAGTAGCGGGAGGGCCCCCTCTCGAGCAGTACTTC.

This clonotype was observed a few times. The gene calls are TRBV14 and TRBJ1-4; D is perhaps TRBD1 (6 bases). The V end lost 3 bases, the J end lost 7 bases, and 18 bases lay between the germline ends. The CDR3 is made up of 16 amino acids. CDR1 is SGHDN and CDR2 is FVKESK in the germline V gene. CDR3 residues: CASSHRGVRGREKLFF. The CDR3, as DNA: TGTGCCAGCAGCCACCGAGGGGTCAGGGGTCGTGAAAAACTGTTTTTT.

This clonotype was counted between two and nine times. This chain links TRBV7-3 with TRBJ2-1; 9 bases map to TRBD1. There are 16 residues in the CDR3. V lost 5 bases, J lost 0 bases, and 5 bases stayed unmatched. The germline V gene has CDR1 SGHTA and CDR2 FQGTGA. CDR3 nucleotides: TGTGCCAGCAGCCCTGACAGGGGGATCTCCTACAATGAGCAGTTCTTC. It translates to CASSPDRGISYNEQFF.

This clonotype has a handful of counts. The genes are TRBV18 and TRBJ2-5; 10 bases agree with TRBD1. V shed 3 bases and J 5 bases; nucleotides not matched to a gene: 6. The V gene's germline CDR1 is KGHSH and CDR2 LQKENI. This CDR3 has 15 amino acids. The CDR3 DNA reads TGTGCCAGCTCACCGATATGGACAGGGGGGGAGACCCAGTACTTC. Protein product: CASSPIWTGGETQYF.

Ten or more counts support this clonotype. The chain combines TRBV10-3 with TRBJ2-5, with D unresolved. CDR1 is ENHRY and CDR2 is SYGVKD in the germline V gene. Between the trimmed V and J ends, which lost 1 base and 3 bases, there was a span of 15 bases. This CDR3 is 16 amino acids long. CDR3 nucleotides: TGTGCCATCAGTGAGTACAGCCTCCTGGGCGAAGAGACCCAGTACTTC. Protein product: CAISEYSLLGEETQYF.

This clonotype was recorded at least ten times. V usage is TRBV7-9 and J usage is TRBJ2-3; D unresolved. Trimming left V 1 base short and J 0 bases short, with 8 bases between. This CDR3 region has 15 residues. Germline loops: CDR1 SEHNR, CDR2 FQNEAQ (reference sequence). The CDR3 protein is CASSLGALSTDTQYF. The CDR3 DNA reads TGTGCCAGCAGCTTAGGAGCGCTTAGCACAGATACGCAGTATTTT. Combining the CDR3 with reference TRBV7-9 and TRBJ2-3 gives the whole variable domain DTGVSQNPRHKITKRGQNVTFRCDPISEHNRLYWYRQTLGQGPEFLTYFQNEAQLEKSRLLSDRFSAERPKGSFSTLEIQRTEQGDSAMYLCASSLGALSTDTQYFGPGTRLTVL.

This clonotype has at least ten counts. The chain has TRBV7-8 and TRBJ2-1; 12 bases line up with TRBD2. The CDR3 runs 16 residues. CDR1 is SGHVS, CDR2 FQNEAQ, per germline. V shed 1 base, J shed 5 bases, and the junction held 3 bases outside the gene matches. The CDR3: CASSLGGLAGHNEQFF. In DNA form, the CDR3 reads TGTGCCAGCAGCTTAGGGGGACTAGCGGGCCACAATGAGCAGTTCTTC.

The chain has TRBV10-3 and TRBJ2-5; D is possibly TRBD1 or TRBD2 (5 bases each). Trimming pared 3 bases from V and 3 bases from J, leaving 14 bases between. The CDR3 length is 15 residues. In germline, CDR1 is ENHRY, CDR2 SYGVKD. DNA of the CDR3: TGTGCCATCAGTGACGGACCCAGGGAGAAAGAGACCCAGTACTTC. Protein sequence: CAISDGPREKETQYF.

The chain combines TRBV7-2 with TRBJ2-4, with 10 bases identical to TRBD2. CDR1 is SGHTA, CDR2 FQGNSA, per germline. The ends lost 8 bases at V and 4 bases at J; junction bases unmatched: 11. CDR3 length: 16 residues. CDR3 amino acids: CASGPLAGVSKNIQYF. The DNA for the CDR3 is TGTGCCAGCGGACCCCTAGCGGGAGTATCAAAAAACATTCAGTACTTC.

This clonotype appeared many times. The rearrangement joins TRBV6-2 or TRBV6-3 to TRBJ2-7; no firm D call. The CDR3 loop spans 14 amino acids. The germline gives CDR1 MNHEY, CDR2 SVGEGT. V was cut by 3 bases and J by 3 bases, with 12 bases left in between. The CDR3 protein is CASSYAVLLYEQYF. CDR3 coding DNA: TGTGCCAGCAGTTATGCGGTCCTGCTCTACGAGCAGTACTTC.

The chain joins TRBV27 to TRBJ2-3; D unclear. V was trimmed by 4 bases and J by 0 bases, leaving 8 bases between them. Looked up from germline, CDR1 is MNHEY and CDR2 is SMNVEV (reference sequence). CDR3 length: 14 amino acids. CDR3 bases: TGTGCCAGCAGTTATATCCCTAGCACAGATACGCAGTATTTT. Protein: CASSYIPSTDTQYF.

The V and J genes are TRBV20-1 and TRBJ2-3, with a possible D match to TRBD1 (6 bases). The V end lost 0 bases, the J end lost 5 bases, and 6 bases lay between the germline ends. This CDR3 spans 12 amino acids. Germline V gives CDR1 DFQATT, CDR2 SNEGSKA (reference sequence). CDR3 DNA sequence: TGCAGTGCTAGAGAGACAGGAGATACGCAGTATTTT. It codes for CSARETGDTQYF.

In this sample, this clonotype turned up a few times. The chain employs TRBV7-8 and TRBJ2-7, with a tentative D call TRBD1 (6 bases). Germline loops: CDR1 SGHVS, CDR2 FQNEAQ. The CDR3 spans 17 residues. V shed 4 bases and J shed 5 bases, with 24 bases lying between them. The CDR3: CASSCGGTTVNSDEQYF. DNA of the CDR3: TGTGCCAGCAGCTGTGGTGGGACAACCGTCAATTCGGACGAGCAGTACTTC.

J is TRBJ1-6 and V is TRBV28; D may be TRBD1 (6 bases). The CDR3 totals 15 residues. The ends were cut back, 6 bases at V and 5 bases at J, with 14 bases in the middle. Germline V gene data show CDR1 as MDHEN and CDR2 as SYDVKM. The DNA of the CDR3 is TGTGCCAGCAGCCGCCCACAGGGTAATAATTCACCCCTCCACTTT. Its translation: CASSRPQGNNSPLHF. Looking up the rest from reference TRBV28 and TRBJ1-6 gives the full variable domain: DVKVTQSSRYLVKRTGEKVFLECVQDMDHENMFWYRQDPGLGLRLIYFSYDVKMKEKGDIPEGYSVSREKKERFSLILESASTNQTSMYLCASSRPQGNNSPLHFGNGTRLTVT.

Ten or more counts support this clonotype. This chain links TRBV29-1 with TRBJ2-7; D is perhaps TRBD2 (6 bases). Germline assignment: CDR1 SQVTM and CDR2 ANQGSEA. The CDR3 length is 13 residues. V lost 4 bases and J 0 bases, leaving 10 bases between the germline ends. CDR3 loop: CSVVGSLSYEQYF. In DNA form, the CDR3 reads TGCAGCGTTGTCGGGAGCCTCTCCTACGAGCAGTACTTC.

This clonotype was picked up a small number of times. The chain employs TRBV7-2 and TRBJ2-1; TRBD2 aligns across 12 bases. With 1 base clipped from V and 4 bases from J, the junction kept 5 bases outside the gene matches. CDR3 length: 17 amino acids. In germline, CDR1 is SGHTA, CDR2 FQGNSA. The CDR3 sequence: CASSLGRLAGGYNEQFF. The DNA of the CDR3 is TGTGCCAGCAGCTTAGGTCGGCTAGCGGGAGGGTACAATGAGCAGTTCTTC.

Regarding this clonotype: One junction end disagrees with the germline gene, perhaps due to a read error. The chain has TRBV12-3 or TRBV12-4 and TRBJ2-7, with TRBD2 as a possible D gene (6 bases). This CDR3 spans 14 amino acids. This CDR3 reads CASRREAGTYEEYF. The CDR3 nucleotides read TGTGCCAGCAGGAGGGAAGCGGGTACCTACGAGGAGTACTTC.

The chain is built from TRBV5-1 and TRBJ2-7; D unresolved. V shed 0 bases and J shed 2 bases, with 9 bases lying between them. The germline CDR1 and CDR2 sequences are SGHRS and YFSETQ. The CDR3 consists of 14 residues. The CDR3 protein is CASSLDVVTYEQYF. DNA of the CDR3: TGCGCCAGCAGCTTGGATGTCGTCACCTACGAGCAGTACTTC.

This clonotype was counted ten times or more. The CDR3 DNA reads TGTGCCAGCAGCTACGCGGGGACTAGAGTAGAGACCCAGTACTTC. Residues: CASSYAGTRVETQYF. The J gene is TRBJ2-5, the V gene TRBV7-2; 8 nucleotides match TRBD2. Germline-derived CDR1 and CDR2 are SGHTA and FQGNSA. The length of the CDR3 is 15 residues. V gave up 4 bases and J gave up 4 bases; unmatched junction bases: 8.

V and J are TRBV7-2 and TRBJ2-7; maybe TRBD2 (5 bases). V was trimmed by 5 bases and J by 7 bases, leaving 21 bases between them. There are 15 residues in the CDR3. Germline CDR1 and CDR2: SGHTA and FQGNSA. In DNA form, the CDR3 reads TGTGCCAGCAGCCCCCAGCCCAGCGGAAGAGGGGAGCAGTACTTC. It specifies CASSPQPSGRGEQYF.